These T cell receptor beta chains were read from a single sample in a study of blood T cell repertoires in COVID-19. The method was immunoSEQ multiplex PCR; TCRdb's version includes in-frame clones alone and lacks a portion of them. The sample lists 300,000 to 350,000 clones, roughly 88% seen once, with under 3.5% in the top ten. Sequencing was performed on peripheral blood. The receptor source for this set is a woman aged 25 to 45 with COVID-19, enrolled during active disease. Each CDR3 is given with its conserved first and last residue. A D gene is named only where the DNA matches it firmly. A clone size is listed for some rows: how often the clone was seen (once, few, many), or a class if it is expanded.

clone_size d_call j_call v_call cdr3_aa cdr3_nt
- - TRBJ2-7 TRBV3-1/TRBV3-2 CASSQGFVASYEQYF TGTGCCAGCAGCCAAGGTTTCGTAGCGTCCTACGAGCAGTACTTC
- TRBD1 TRBJ1-2 TRBV28 CAIQFRDRRNYGYTF TGTGCCATCCAGTTTAGGGACAGGAGAAACTATGGCTACACCTTC
few TRBD2 TRBJ2-7 TRBV4-2 CASSPRTSGGAGSYEQYF TGTGCCAGCAGCCCGAGGACTAGCGGGGGTGCGGGCTCCTACGAGCAGTACTTC
few - TRBJ2-7 TRBV5-1 CASSLTYSSYEQYF TGCGCCAGCAGCTTGACCTATAGCTCCTACGAGCAGTACTTC
- TRBD1 TRBJ1-2 TRBV5-4 CASSLDRDGYTF TGTGCCAGCAGCCTCGACAGGGACGGCTACACCTTC
- TRBD2 TRBJ2-7 TRBV5-4 CASSLDGRAFGEQYF TGTGCCAGCAGCTTGGACGGGAGGGCCTTCGGCGAGCAGTACTTC
- TRBD1 TRBJ2-7 TRBV6-5 CASSRSDRGPYEQYF TGTGCCAGCAGTCGTTCCGACAGGGGGCCCTACGAGCAGTACTTC
- - TRBJ1-2 TRBV30 CAWSITGYGYTF TGTGCCTGGAGTATTACGGGCTATGGCTACACCTTC
- TRBD2 TRBJ2-5 TRBV30 CAWSPGGLAGVGETQYF TGTGCCTGGAGTCCAGGGGGACTAGCGGGAGTGGGTGAGACCCAGTACTTC
once - TRBJ2-5 TRBV6-5 CASSTPGETQYF TGTGCCAGCAGTACCCCGGGAGAGACCCAGTACTTC
- - TRBJ2-7 TRBV27 CASRDIMTYEQYF TGTGCCAGCAGGGACATAATGACCTACGAGCAGTACTTC
- - TRBJ1-2 TRBV14 CASSQTQGRGYGYTF TGTGCCAGCAGCCAAACACAGGGAAGAGGCTATGGCTACACCTTC
- - TRBJ2-1 TRBV19 CASSIRLAYNEQFF TGTGCCAGTAGTATTCGTCTGGCATACAATGAGCAGTTCTTC
- - TRBJ2-1 TRBV4-2 CASSQEGGAGANEQFF TGTGCCAGCAGCCAAGAAGGTGGGGCAGGGGCTAATGAGCAGTTCTTC
- - TRBJ1-2 TRBV28 CASSPAQHYGYTF TGTGCCAGCAGTCCCGCACAGCACTATGGCTACACCTTC
- TRBD2 TRBJ2-5 TRBV4-2 CASSQKGYRAGAETQYF TGTGCCAGCAGCCAAAAAGGGTATCGGGCGGGAGCAGAGACCCAGTACTTC
- - TRBJ1-3 TRBV28 CASSQTWSSGNTIYF TGTGCCAGCAGTCAGACCTGGAGCTCTGGAAACACCATATATTTT
- TRBD2 TRBJ2-3 TRBV4-2 CASSAVGTSGIPDTQYF TGTGCCAGCAGCGCCGTAGGGACTAGCGGGATCCCAGATACGCAGTATTTT
- - TRBJ1-1 TRBV4-1 CASSQDRAAGRSEAFF TGCGCCAGCAGCCAAGATCGGGCGGCAGGGAGGTCTGAAGCTTTCTTT
- TRBD2 TRBJ2-1 TRBV5-1 CASSQVGLAGVVEQFF TGCGCCAGCAGCCAGGTCGGGCTAGCGGGAGTCGTTGAGCAGTTCTTC
- - TRBJ1-1 TRBV27 CASSFRVGNTEAFF TGTGCCAGCAGTTTCAGGGTAGGAAACACTGAAGCTTTCTTT
- TRBD1 TRBJ1-2 TRBV2 CASSVITGQGASGYTF TGTGCCAGCAGTGTGATAACCGGACAGGGGGCCAGTGGCTACACCTTC
- TRBD1 TRBJ2-2 TRBV11-2 CASKGQPNTGELFF TGTGCCAGCAAGGGACAGCCAAACACCGGGGAGCTGTTTTTT
- - TRBJ2-7 TRBV28 CASTEGGYEQYF TGTGCCAGCACGGAGGGTGGCTACGAGCAGTACTTC
- TRBD1 TRBJ1-1 TRBV3-1/TRBV3-2 CASSHQSFGTGGTEAFF TGTGCCAGCAGCCACCAGAGTTTCGGGACAGGGGGCACTGAAGCTTTCTTT
- TRBD2 TRBJ2-1 TRBV10-1 CASSDLGGRARNEQFF TGCGCCAGCAGTGATCTCGGCGGGAGGGCCCGAAATGAGCAGTTCTTC
- - TRBJ1-5 TRBV4-1 CASSRPGSPGDQPQHF TGCGCCAGCAGCCGACCAGGGTCTCCGGGAGATCAGCCCCAGCATTTT
- TRBD1 TRBJ1-1 TRBV6-5 CASRDRVNTEAFF TGTGCCAGCAGAGACAGGGTGAACACTGAAGCTTTCTTT
- - TRBJ2-2 TRBV25-1 CASSEYGRADTGELFF TGTGCCAGCAGTGAATACGGCAGGGCGGACACCGGGGAGCTGTTTTTT
- - TRBJ2-2 TRBV30 CAWSVMEAGELFF TGTGCCTGGAGTGTAATGGAGGCCGGGGAGCTGTTTTTT
once TRBD1 TRBJ1-2 TRBV5-6 CASSDAGTGYSNYGYTF TGTGCCAGCAGCGACGCCGGGACAGGGTACTCTAACTATGGCTACACCTTC
- - TRBJ1-5 TRBV2 CASRGLVQDNQPQHF TGTGCCAGCAGAGGACTAGTCCAGGACAATCAGCCCCAGCATTTT
- TRBD1 TRBJ2-7 TRBV6-5 CASRRSGTGSYEQYF TGTGCCAGCAGGCGGTCCGGGACAGGGTCCTACGAGCAGTACTTC
- - TRBJ2-2 TRBV5-6 CASSLLQGPNTGELFF TGTGCCAGCAGCTTGTTGCAGGGGCCGAACACCGGGGAGCTGTTTTTT